These 6 T cell receptor beta chains share one sample of origin, sequenced in a study of blood T cell repertoires in COVID-19. The protocol was immunoSEQ multiplex PCR, while the TCRdb copy is restricted to in-frame clones and leaves out a portion. The sample records roughly 200,000 clones, almost 90% being singletons. The sample consisted of peripheral blood. The receptor set was obtained from a man younger than 30 with active or convalescent COVID-19.

V gene TRBV30 combines with J gene TRBJ2-7; 9 nucleotides line up with TRBD1. With V trimmed by 4 bases and J by 2 bases, 3 bases remained unmatched. The CDR3 has 13 residues. Germline loops: CDR1 GTSNPN, CDR2 SVGIG (reference sequence). The CDR3 sequence is CAWTTGGPYEQYF. CDR3 sequence (DNA): TGTGCCTGGACGACAGGGGGACCCTACGAGCAGTACTTC.

Remarks on this clone: A read error may account for a junction end that differs from germline. The CDR3 protein is CASSLGRTGVYDEQFF. CDR3 bases: TGTGCCAGCAGCTTAGGCCGGACAGGGGTCTACGATGAGCAGTTCTTC. This chain uses TRBV11-3 with TRBJ2-1, with 9 bases matching TRBD1. Germline V gene sequence: CDR1 SGHNT, CDR2 YENEEA. This CDR3 has 16 amino acids.

This clone was detected once. The V gene is TRBV10-3, the J gene TRBJ2-7; D perhaps matches TRBD1 (5 bases). Germline CDR1 and CDR2: ENHRY and SYGVKD. V lost 6 bases and J lost 3, with 18 bases in between. This CDR3 has 15 residues. CDR3 region: CAISKPDSRGYEQYF. CDR3 bases: TGTGCCATCAGCAAACCCGACAGTAGGGGCTACGAGCAGTACTTC.

The rearrangement uses TRBV7-9 and TRBJ2-7; 7 bases align to TRBD1. Germline V gene data show CDR1 as SEHNR and CDR2 as FQNEAQ (reference sequence). CDR3 length equals 13 residues. V lost 4 bases and J lost 6; bases outside the gene matches: 6. The CDR3 DNA follows: TGTGCCAGCAGCTCGATACAGGGGACCGAGCAGTACTTC. Residues: CASSSIQGTEQYF.

The chain employs TRBV29-1 and TRBJ1-1; D uncertain. Germline values: CDR1 SQVTM, CDR2 ANQGSEA. V lost 2 bases, J lost 7 bases, and 2 bases lay in between. This CDR3 has 9 residues. In nucleotides, the CDR3 is TGCAGCGTTGAACGTGAAGCTTTCTTT. Translated, it gives CSVEREAFF.

The chain uses TRBV20-1 and TRBJ1-5; tentatively, D is TRBD1 (6 bases). CDR1 is DFQATT and CDR2 is SNEGSKA in the germline V gene (reference sequence). The CDR3 covers 13 residues. Trimming left V 3 bases short and J 6 bases short, with 12 bases between. DNA for the CDR3: TGCAGTGCTAGTCCAGGGGCTGGTCAGCCCCAGCATTTT. It specifies CSASPGAGQPQHF.